A single T cell receptor beta chain is shown here with its context. This sample is part of a study of cytomegalovirus exposure and HLA in healthy donors. Both 60 Vbeta primers and 13 Jbeta primers went into the PCR. The method was immunoSEQ multiplex PCR; TCRdb's version includes in-frame clones alone and lacks a portion of them. The table lists about 110,000 clones, approximately 72% of them singletons. Trimming removed 5 bases from V and 0 bases from J, with 4 bases in between. Germline-derived CDR1 and CDR2 are KGHSH and LQKENI. The CDR3 loop spans 12 amino acids. Sequencing was performed on PBMCs. This receptor was taken from a woman aged 35 to 49 in good health and CMV-seropositive. J is TRBJ1-1 and V is TRBV18; D gene uncertain. CDR3 in DNA: TGTGCCAGCTCAAGAGTGAACACTGAAGCTTTCTTT. It yields the protein CASSRVNTEAFF.